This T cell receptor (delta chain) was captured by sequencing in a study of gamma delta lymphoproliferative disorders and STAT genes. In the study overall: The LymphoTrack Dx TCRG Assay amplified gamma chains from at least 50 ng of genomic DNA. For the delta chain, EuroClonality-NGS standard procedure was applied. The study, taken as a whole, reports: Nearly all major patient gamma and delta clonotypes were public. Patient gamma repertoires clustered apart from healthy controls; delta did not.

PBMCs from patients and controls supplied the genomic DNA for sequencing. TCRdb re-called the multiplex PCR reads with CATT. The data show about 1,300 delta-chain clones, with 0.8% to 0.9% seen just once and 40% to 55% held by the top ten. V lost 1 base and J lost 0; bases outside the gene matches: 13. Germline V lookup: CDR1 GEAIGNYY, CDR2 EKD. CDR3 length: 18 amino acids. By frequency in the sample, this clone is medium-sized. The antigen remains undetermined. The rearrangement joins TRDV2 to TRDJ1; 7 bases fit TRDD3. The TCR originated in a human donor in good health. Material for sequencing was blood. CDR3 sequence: CACDTVVRGDLNTDKLIF. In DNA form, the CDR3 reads TGTGCCTGTGACACGGTAGTTAGGGGGGATCTCAACACCGATAAACTCATCTTT.